This is a list of T cell receptor beta chains from one sample in a study of T cell responses to AZD1222 COVID-19 vaccine. Libraries were prepared by immunoSEQ multiplex PCR; TCRdb keeps only in-frame clonotypes and omits some of them. The table has tens of thousands of clones, 80% seen once; the top ten hold 4.5% to 5%. The sample consisted of peripheral blood, taken 28 days after the second AZD1222 dose. Source of these receptors: an adult who received the AZD1222 COVID-19 vaccine. The CDR3 runs from the conserved cysteine through the conserved F or W. D genes are given only for firm matches. Clone size appears in some rows only: once, few, many, or a class for an expanded clone.

j_call	d_call	clone_size	cdr3_length	v_call	cdr3_nt	cdr3_aa
TRBJ2-5	-	-	13	TRBV7-2	TGTGCCAGCAGCTTAGCAGGGGCTGGGACCCAGTACTTC	CASSLAGAGTQYF
TRBJ1-1	TRBD1	-	17	TRBV5-6	TGTGCCAGCAGCTCGGTGCCCAACAGGGGAATGAACACTGAAGCTTTCTTT	CASSSVPNRGMNTEAFF
TRBJ1-2	-	-	13	TRBV28	TGTGCCAGCAGTTTGCAGACTAACTATGGCTACACCTTC	CASSLQTNYGYTF
TRBJ1-5	-	-	13	TRBV18	TGTGCCAGCTCACCAGGGGCAGATCAGCCCCAGCATTTT	CASSPGADQPQHF
TRBJ1-2	-	-	15	TRBV3-1/TRBV3-2	TGTGCCAGCAGCCAAGATTTGGGGGTTGGGTATGGCTACACCTTC	CASSQDLGVGYGYTF
TRBJ2-5	-	-	15	TRBV4-2	TGTGCCAGCAGCCAAGAACACTTCCCTCAAGAGACCCAGTACTTC	CASSQEHFPQETQYF
TRBJ1-5	TRBD1	-	17	TRBV19	TGTGCCAGTAGACCGAACTCCGGGACAGGGGGCAATCAGCCCCAGCATTTT	CASRPNSGTGGNQPQHF
TRBJ2-1	TRBD2	-	14	TRBV30	TGTGCCTGGACTAGCGGGAGCTCCTACAATGAGCAGTTCTTC	CAWTSGSSYNEQFF
TRBJ1-5	-	-	13	TRBV6-5	TGTGCCAGCAGTTGGCTGGGGAATCAGCCCCAGCATTTT	CASSWLGNQPQHF
TRBJ1-4	-	-	14	TRBV18	TGTGCCAGCTCACCCGGGACCTCGGGGGAAAAACTGTTTTTT	CASSPGTSGEKLFF
TRBJ1-5	-	-	13	TRBV5-8	TGTGCCAGCAGCTTGCAGGGGAACCAGCCCCAGCATTTT	CASSLQGNQPQHF
TRBJ1-5	-	-	14	TRBV2	TGTGCCAGCAGTGACGGGGGGTCAACTCAGCCCCAGCATTTT	CASSDGGSTQPQHF
TRBJ1-4	-	-	13	TRBV6-5	TGTGCCAGCGCCCGGGTGGCTAATGAAAAACTGTTTTTT	CASARVANEKLFF
TRBJ2-2	-	-	12	TRBV6-2/TRBV6-3	TGTGCCAGCAGTTACCGGGTCCGGGAGCTGTTTTTT	CASSYRVRELFF
TRBJ2-7	TRBD2	-	15	TRBV9	TGTGCCAGCAGCGTAGGGCTAGCGGGAGCTTACGAGCAGTACTTC	CASSVGLAGAYEQYF
TRBJ1-1	-	-	14	TRBV28	TGTGCCAGCAAACAGGCCGGTGTCGGCGCTGAAGCTTTCTTT	CASKQAGVGAEAFF
TRBJ1-5	-	-	13	TRBV6-2/TRBV6-3	TGTGCCAGCAGTTACCGCCCGAATCAGCCCCAGCATTTT	CASSYRPNQPQHF
TRBJ2-7	TRBD1	-	15	TRBV6-6	TGTGCCAGCACCCCTACTCCACCAGGGGGCGACGAGCAGTACTTC	CASTPTPPGGDEQYF
TRBJ2-1	TRBD2	once	14	TRBV29-1	TGCAGCGTCTCCGGGACTAGCAGCTACAATGAGCAGTTCTTC	CSVSGTSSYNEQFF
TRBJ1-3	-	-	12	TRBV2	TGTGCCAGCAGCGAAGAGGGAAACACCATATATTTT	CASSEEGNTIYF
TRBJ2-1	TRBD2	few	14	TRBV5-1	TGCGCCAGCAGCTTGGAGACTAGCGGCAATGAGCAGTTCTTC	CASSLETSGNEQFF
TRBJ1-2	-	-	12	TRBV11-2	TGTGCCAGCAGCTCTTATAACTATGGCTACACCTTC	CASSSYNYGYTF
TRBJ2-1	TRBD2	-	16	TRBV7-2	TGTGCCAGCAGCAATCAGCGGGGGCTCTCCTACAATGAGCAGTTCTTC	CASSNQRGLSYNEQFF
TRBJ2-1	-	-	14	TRBV6-5	TGTGCCACCGCCTCCGCGGGGTCCCTCAATGAGCAGTTCTTC	CATASAGSLNEQFF
TRBJ2-3	-	-	16	TRBV19	TGTGCCAGTAGTACAAGCGGAGGGATCAGCACAGATACGCAGTATTTT	CASSTSGGISTDTQYF
TRBJ2-3	TRBD2	-	15	TRBV7-8	TGTGCCAGCAGCTCTCCGGGGGGGGTGTTAAATACGCAGTATTTT	CASSSPGGVLNTQYF
TRBJ2-2	-	-	14	TRBV19	TGTGCCAGTAAGGAAGGGCCGAACACCGGGGAGCTGTTTTTT	CASKEGPNTGELFF
TRBJ1-5	-	-	15	TRBV5-8	TGTGCCAGCAGCCATGGACGTGTCGCTAATCAGCCCCAGCATTTT	CASSHGRVANQPQHF
TRBJ2-2	-	-	16	TRBV6-5	TGTGCCAGCAGTTACTGGACAGAACTGAACACCGGGGAGCTGTTTTTT	CASSYWTELNTGELFF
TRBJ1-5	TRBD1	-	14	TRBV19	TGTGCCAGTAGTATGACAGGGGGCAATCAGCCCCAGCATTTT	CASSMTGGNQPQHF
TRBJ2-3	-	-	15	TRBV5-4	TGTGCCACCCTACTGTCCGGGACTGATAAAGATACGCAGTATTTT	CATLLSGTDKDTQYF
TRBJ1-5	TRBD1	few	15	TRBV28	TGTGCCAGCAGTCGGCGTGGACAGGGAGGTCAGCCCCAGCATTTT	CASSRRGQGGQPQHF
TRBJ1-4	-	-	13	TRBV5-1	TGCGCCAGCAGCTTGGGGACAACTGAAAAACTGTTTTTT	CASSLGTTEKLFF
TRBJ1-2	TRBD1	-	15	TRBV28	TGTGCCAGCAAAGGAGGGGGCCCCTCTAACTATGGCTACACCTTC	CASKGGGPSNYGYTF
TRBJ2-3	-	-	15	TRBV5-6	TGTGCCAGCAGCTTCCGGGCCCTAAGTGCAGATACGCAGTATTTT	CASSFRALSADTQYF
TRBJ1-1	-	few	14	TRBV5-1	TGCGCCAGCAGCTTGGCCGCCGGGGCTAATGAAGCTTTCTTT	CASSLAAGANEAFF
TRBJ1-1	-	-	14	TRBV2	TGTGCCAGCAGTGGGCAGGGGTGGAACACTGAAGCTTTCTTT	CASSGQGWNTEAFF
TRBJ2-1	-	-	13	TRBV5-4	TGTGCCAGCAGCTTGGGACCGGACAATGAGCAGTTCTTC	CASSLGPDNEQFF
TRBJ1-5	-	once	14	TRBV19	TGTGCCAGTAGTAGAGGGGGATTCGATCAGCCCCAGCATTTT	CASSRGGFDQPQHF
TRBJ2-7	-	-	14	TRBV6-5	TGTGCCAGCAGTTACTCGTTCGTCGGGGGAGAGCAGTACTTC	CASSYSFVGGEQYF
TRBJ1-5	-	-	14	TRBV18	TGTGCCAGCTCACCCGGCACCTTAAATCAGCCCCAGCATTTT	CASSPGTLNQPQHF